This is a list of T cell receptor beta chains from one sample in a study of early T cells in non-severe SARS-CoV-2 infection. TCRdb recomputed calls from the 5' RACE reads with MiXCR, one row per CDR3 protein. The table has 70,000 to 90,000 distinct CDR3 sequences, approximately 12% seen once. Sequencing was performed on whole blood. The receptors stem from an adult who was a healthcare worker with PCR-confirmed SARS-CoV-2 infection or an uninfected control (not recorded which). Each CDR3 is given with its conserved first and last residue. Fields, in order: D gene, V gene, J gene, clone size, CDR3 DNA, CDR3 protein. D genes are given only for firm matches. Some rows have no size entry. The others give once, few or many, or a class for an expanded clone.

-	TRBV20-1	TRBJ2-7	many	TGCAGTGCTAGAGATCAGAGCAGTACCTACGAGCAGTACTTC	CSARDQSSTYEQYF
-	TRBV6-5	TRBJ1-4	many	TGTGCCAGCAGTTACTCCTTCTCTACAACTAATGAAAAACTGTTTTTT	CASSYSFSTTNEKLFF
-	TRBV5-1	TRBJ1-1	many	TGCGCCAGCAGCAGGAATCTAGGGGACACTGAAGCTTTCTTT	CASSRNLGDTEAFF
TRBD2	TRBV7-9	TRBJ2-3	-	TGTGCCAGCAGCTTAGAGAGGCGGGAGGCCCCACCAGATACGCAGTATTTT	CASSLERREAPPDTQYF
TRBD1	TRBV20-1	TRBJ1-4	-	TGCAGTACGCAGGGGGCTGCTGGTAATGAAAAACTGTTTTTT	CSTQGAAGNEKLFF
-	TRBV27	TRBJ2-5	many	TGTGCCAGCAGTCGAGGGGTCTCAACGGTAGAGACCCAGTACTTC	CASSRGVSTVETQYF
-	TRBV7-9	TRBJ1-5	few	TGTGCCAGCGGATCCAGGGGTAATCAGCCCCAGCATTTT	CASGSRGNQPQHF
-	TRBV4-2	TRBJ2-5	many	TGTGCCAGCAGCCAAGATTCCGTCAACTTACAAGAGACCCAGTACTTC	CASSQDSVNLQETQYF
-	TRBV4-1	TRBJ1-2	-	TGCGCCAGCAGCGCCCTCGACAGGAGCGACTATGGCTACACCTTC	CASSALDRSDYGYTF
-	TRBV5-6	TRBJ2-4	few	TGTGCCAGCAGCTTGGGGGGAACTCTGAACATTCAGTACTTC	CASSLGGTLNIQYF
-	TRBV20-1	TRBJ1-5	many	TGCAGTGCTAGAGATCGACAGAAACTTCAGCCCCAGCATTTT	CSARDRQKLQPQHF
TRBD2	TRBV3-1	TRBJ2-7	many	TGTGCCAGCAATGCGGGAGGGTCCTACGAGCAGTACTTC	CASNAGGSYEQYF
TRBD2	TRBV6-2/TRBV6-3	TRBJ2-7	-	TGTGCCAGCACTCCGCGGGGGAGTGACGAGCAGTACTTC	CASTPRGSDEQYF
TRBD1	TRBV3-1	TRBJ1-1	many	TGTGCCAGCAGCCGGGACAGGGGATTTGAAGCTTTCTTT	CASSRDRGFEAFF
-	TRBV27	TRBJ1-2	few	TGTGCCAGCAGTTTCCGGGTCGACTATGGCTACACCTTC	CASSFRVDYGYTF